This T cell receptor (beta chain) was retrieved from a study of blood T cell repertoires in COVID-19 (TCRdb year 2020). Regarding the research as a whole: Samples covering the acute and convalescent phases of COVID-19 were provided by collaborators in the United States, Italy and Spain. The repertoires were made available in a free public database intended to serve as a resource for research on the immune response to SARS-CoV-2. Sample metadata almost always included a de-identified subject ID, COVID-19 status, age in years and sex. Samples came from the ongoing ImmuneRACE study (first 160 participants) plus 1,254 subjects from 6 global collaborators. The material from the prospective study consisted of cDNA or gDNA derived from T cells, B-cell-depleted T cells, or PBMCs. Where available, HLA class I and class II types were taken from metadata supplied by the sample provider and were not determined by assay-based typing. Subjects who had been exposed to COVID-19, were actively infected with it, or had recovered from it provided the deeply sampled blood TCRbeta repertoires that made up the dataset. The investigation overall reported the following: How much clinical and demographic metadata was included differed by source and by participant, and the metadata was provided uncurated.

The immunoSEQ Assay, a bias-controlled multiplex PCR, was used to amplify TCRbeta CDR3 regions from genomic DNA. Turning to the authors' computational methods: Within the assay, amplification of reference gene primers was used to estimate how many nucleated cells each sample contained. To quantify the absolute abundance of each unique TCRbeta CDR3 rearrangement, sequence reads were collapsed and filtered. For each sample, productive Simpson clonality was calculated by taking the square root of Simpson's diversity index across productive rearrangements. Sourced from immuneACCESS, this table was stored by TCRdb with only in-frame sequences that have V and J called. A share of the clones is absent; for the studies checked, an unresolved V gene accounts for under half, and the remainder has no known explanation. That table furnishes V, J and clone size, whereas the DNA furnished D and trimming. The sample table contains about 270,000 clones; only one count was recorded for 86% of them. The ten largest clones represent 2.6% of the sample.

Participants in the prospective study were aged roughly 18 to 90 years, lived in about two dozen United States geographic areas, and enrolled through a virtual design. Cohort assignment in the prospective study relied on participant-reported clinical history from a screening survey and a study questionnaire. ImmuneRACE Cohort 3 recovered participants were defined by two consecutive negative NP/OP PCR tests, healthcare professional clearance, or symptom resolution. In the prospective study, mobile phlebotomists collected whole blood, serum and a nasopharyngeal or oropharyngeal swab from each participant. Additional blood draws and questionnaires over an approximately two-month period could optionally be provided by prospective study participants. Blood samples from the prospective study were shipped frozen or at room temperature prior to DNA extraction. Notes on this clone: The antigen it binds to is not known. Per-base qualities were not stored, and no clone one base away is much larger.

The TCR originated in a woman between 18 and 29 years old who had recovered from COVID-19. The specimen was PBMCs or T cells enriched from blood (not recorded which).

The CDR3 protein is CASSQTMDSFEAFF. The DNA sequence is TGTGCCAGTAGTCAGACCATGGACAGCTTTGAAGCTTTCTTT. The chain is assembled from TRBV19 and TRBJ1-1; a tentative D match to TRBD1 spans 6 bases. The trim is 5 bases for V and 7 bases for J, with a gap of 17 bases between the germline ends. Reading from cysteine to phenylalanine, the CDR3 counts 14 amino acids. The read is trimmed to its CDR3 DNA, 42 bases read in frame from base 1. For CDR1 and CDR2, the germline V gene (reference sequence) lists LNHDA and SQIVND.